This is a list of T cell receptor beta chains from one sample in a study of blood T cell repertoires in COVID-19. Assay: immunoSEQ multiplex PCR; the TCRdb copy retains only in-frame clones and omits some. The table has 330,000 or so clones, about nine tenths seen once. Sequencing was done on a sample of peripheral blood. The receptors derive from a man aged 30 to 45 with COVID-19, enrolled during active disease. Both conserved end residues are part of each CDR3. Each record gives: D gene, J gene, V gene, clone size, CDR3 protein, CDR3 DNA. D genes are given only for firm matches. A row's size may be missing; if present it is once, few, many or a size class.

- TRBJ2-5 TRBV18 - CASSKQETQYF TGTGCCAGCTCCAAACAAGAGACCCAGTACTTC
- TRBJ2-7 TRBV18 - CASRPPTRGEQYF TGTGCCAGCCGGCCACCCACAAGGGGCGAGCAGTACTTC
TRBD1 TRBJ1-1 TRBV4-2 - CASSQDTGDDTEAFF TGTGCCAGCAGCCAAGACACAGGGGACGACACTGAAGCTTTCTTT
TRBD1 TRBJ2-7 TRBV19 few CASSIGQGFSYEQYF TGTGCCAGTAGTATAGGACAGGGGTTCTCCTACGAGCAGTACTTC
TRBD2 TRBJ2-1 TRBV6-5 - CASRLAGVGEQFF TGTGCCAGTAGACTAGCGGGAGTCGGTGAGCAGTTCTTC
- TRBJ1-6 TRBV25-1 - CASSEYHRASNSPLHF TGTGCCAGCAGTGAATATCACAGGGCATCCAATTCACCCCTCCACTTT
TRBD1 TRBJ2-5 TRBV5-1 - CASKGQGLGETQYF TGCGCCAGCAAGGGACAGGGGTTGGGGGAGACCCAGTACTTC
- TRBJ2-5 TRBV5-1 - CASSPAGETQYF TGCGCCAGCAGCCCGGCGGGGGAGACCCAGTACTTC
- TRBJ1-2 TRBV5-4 - CASSLAQGFNYGYTF TGTGCCAGCAGCTTGGCTCAGGGGTTTAACTATGGCTACACCTTC
- TRBJ1-6 TRBV7-9 few CASSLGREIGPNSPLHF TGTGCCAGCAGCCTCGGACGGGAGATAGGCCCCAATTCACCCCTCCACTTT
- TRBJ2-1 TRBV6-5 - CASSFTSDNEQFF TGTGCCAGCAGCTTTACCTCGGACAATGAGCAGTTCTTC
- TRBJ1-1 TRBV2 - CASTLAGNTEAFF TGTGCCAGCACTCTGGCAGGGAACACTGAAGCTTTCTTT
- TRBJ2-7 TRBV3-1/TRBV3-2 few CASSQEGVGGYEQYF TGTGCCAGCAGCCAAGAAGGTGTCGGAGGCTACGAGCAGTACTTC
TRBD1 TRBJ1-2 TRBV12-5 - CASGLVFEGAPYGYTF TGTGCTAGTGGTTTGGTATTCGAGGGGGCGCCCTATGGCTACACCTTC
TRBD2 TRBJ2-3 TRBV4-1 - CASSQAISGGTTDTQYF TGCGCCAGCAGCCAAGCTATTAGCGGGGGGACCACAGATACGCAGTATTTT
TRBD2 TRBJ2-5 TRBV3-1/TRBV3-2 - CASSQAPGLAARRETQYF TGTGCCAGCAGCCAAGCTCCGGGACTAGCGGCCAGGAGGGAGACCCAGTACTTC
TRBD1 TRBJ1-2 TRBV10-1 - CASSDQGAGNYGYTF TGCGCCAGCAGTGATCAGGGGGCGGGAAACTATGGCTACACCTTC
- TRBJ1-6 TRBV2 - CASSDAGGNSPLHF TGTGCCAGCAGTGACGCGGGGGGTAATTCACCCCTCCACTTT
- TRBJ2-3 TRBV3-1/TRBV3-2 - CASSQTLADTQYF TGTGCCAGCAGCCAGACTCTCGCGGATACGCAGTATTTT
- TRBJ1-3 TRBV6-5 - CASSYSAPTWGNTIYF TGTGCCAGCAGTTACTCGGCACCAACCTGGGGAAACACCATATATTTT
TRBD1 TRBJ1-2 TRBV18 - CASSPGQGGPYGYTF TGTGCCAGCTCACCCGGACAGGGGGGCCCATATGGCTACACCTTC
- TRBJ1-2 TRBV5-1 - CASSFRTGLEGYTF TGCGCCAGCAGCTTCCGGACTGGGTTGGAGGGCTACACCTTC
TRBD1 TRBJ1-4 TRBV20-1 - CSASSGGAREKLFF TGCAGTGCAAGTTCAGGGGGCGCCCGGGAAAAACTGTTTTTT
TRBD1 TRBJ2-5 TRBV5-1 once CASSLGTGGQETQYF TGCGCCAGCAGCCTGGGGACAGGGGGTCAAGAGACCCAGTACTTC
- TRBJ1-5 TRBV5-6 - CASSLRGNQPQHF TGTGCCAGCAGCTTGCGTGGCAATCAGCCCCAGCATTTT
TRBD1 TRBJ2-5 TRBV7-2 once CASSFLEQGGTQYF TGTGCCAGCAGCTTTTTAGAACAGGGGGGGACCCAGTACTTC
- TRBJ2-3 TRBV11-3 once CASSLGGTSTDTQYF TGTGCCAGCAGCTTAGGCGGGACTAGCACAGATACGCAGTATTTT
TRBD1 TRBJ2-2 TRBV24-1 - CATSDPRTGGDGGELFF TGTGCCACCAGTGATCCCAGGACAGGGGGCGACGGCGGGGAGCTGTTTTTT
- TRBJ2-7 TRBV10-3 - CASATSRYEQYF TGTGCCAGCGCGACATCCCGGTACGAGCAGTACTTC
TRBD2 TRBJ2-1 TRBV5-1 - CASSNEGLAGEQFF TGCGCCAGCAGCAATGAGGGACTAGCGGGGGAGCAGTTCTTC
- TRBJ2-7 TRBV7-2 - CASGNAFYEQYF TGTGCCAGCGGCAATGCTTTCTACGAGCAGTACTTC
TRBD1 TRBJ1-2 TRBV12-5 - CASGSPGDRGFYGYTF TGTGCTAGTGGTTCTCCGGGGGACAGGGGGTTCTATGGCTACACCTTC
TRBD1 TRBJ1-2 TRBV5-6 - CASSLDWTGRWGYTF TGTGCCAGCAGCTTGGATTGGACAGGTCGGTGGGGCTACACCTTC
TRBD1 TRBJ2-7 TRBV27 - CASSLSVTGADYEQYF TGTGCCAGCAGTTTATCTGTGACAGGGGCGGACTACGAGCAGTACTTC
TRBD2 TRBJ2-3 TRBV24-1 - CATSDPGLAGADTQYF TGTGCCACCAGTGATCCCGGACTAGCGGGCGCAGATACGCAGTATTTT
TRBD1 TRBJ1-1 TRBV5-5 - CASSWGQSNTEAFF TGTGCCAGCAGCTGGGGACAGTCGAACACTGAAGCTTTCTTT
- TRBJ2-7 TRBV10-3 - CAIRASSNEQYF TGTGCCATCAGGGCTAGTTCGAACGAGCAGTACTTC
- TRBJ1-1 TRBV27 - CASSLSGPTEAFF TGTGCCAGCAGTTTATCGGGGCCCACTGAAGCTTTCTTT
- TRBJ1-1 TRBV6-5 - CASSYSNRANTEAFF TGTGCCAGCAGTTACTCCAACAGGGCGAACACTGAAGCTTTCTTT
- TRBJ2-1 TRBV29-1 - CSVEGREQFF TGCAGCGTTGAGGGGCGGGAACAGTTCTTC
TRBD1 TRBJ1-2 TRBV4-3 - CASSQGHRGPLSGYTF TGCGCCAGCAGCCAGGGGCACAGGGGTCCCTTGAGTGGCTACACCTTC
TRBD1 TRBJ1-1 TRBV5-4 - CASSFPGTGFEAFF TGTGCCAGCAGCTTTCCCGGGACAGGTTTTGAAGCTTTCTTT
- TRBJ1-5 TRBV6-6 few CASTGSSNQPQHF TGTGCCAGCACAGGATCTAGCAATCAGCCCCAGCATTTT
TRBD2 TRBJ2-7 TRBV28 once CASSLPSGTSYEQYF TGTGCCAGCAGTCTCCCAAGCGGGACCTCCTACGAGCAGTACTTC
- TRBJ1-6 TRBV5-6 few CASRSQMRDGPLHF TGTGCCAGCAGGTCTCAGATGCGGGACGGTCCCCTCCACTTT
TRBD1 TRBJ2-7 TRBV19 - CASSVAGTGPPEQYF TGTGCCAGTAGTGTAGCCGGGACAGGGCCTCCCGAGCAGTACTTC
TRBD1 TRBJ2-6 TRBV4-3 once CASSQEIDRATGANVLTF TGCGCCAGCAGCCAGGAGATCGACAGGGCCACTGGGGCCAACGTCCTGACTTTC
- TRBJ2-7 TRBV7-9 once CASSLGSAYEQYF TGTGCCAGCAGCTTAGGTAGCGCCTACGAGCAGTACTTC
- TRBJ2-1 TRBV24-1 - CATSDSRDTYSYNEQFF TGTGCCACCAGTGATTCCCGAGACACCTATTCCTACAATGAGCAGTTCTTC
TRBD2 TRBJ2-1 TRBV30 - CAWSHYSGAGGGYNEQFF TGTGCCTGGAGTCACTACTCGGGGGCGGGAGGGGGTTACAATGAGCAGTTCTTC
- TRBJ1-1 TRBV28 - CASTLVRKSPEAFF TGTGCCAGCACCTTAGTCAGGAAGAGCCCTGAAGCTTTCTTT
- TRBJ2-3 TRBV7-2 - CASSSNYGDTQYF TGTGCCAGCAGCTCTAACTACGGAGATACGCAGTATTTT
- TRBJ2-2 TRBV4-1 once CASSQAWTATGELFF TGCGCCAGCAGCCAAGCCTGGACAGCCACCGGGGAGCTGTTTTTT